This T cell receptor beta chain appears in the sequencing data of a study of radiotherapy plus CTLA-4 blockade in lung cancer. In the case of this clone: Other DNA sequences in this specimen translate into the identical CDR3.

Sequencing used immunoSEQ multiplex PCR; TCRdb keeps in-frame clones, though not all of them. The table has about 80,000 clones, about 88% seen once. This specimen was peripheral blood, taken from a patient treated with radiotherapy plus ipilimumab. The TCR sequence derives from a human donor with non-small cell lung cancer who had stable disease on radiotherapy plus ipilimumab.

CDR3 region: CASSYEGISGNTIYF. Here the CDR3 DNA reads TGTGCCAGCAGTTACGAGGGGATTTCAGGAAACACCATATATTTT. The J gene is TRBJ1-3, the V gene TRBV6-5; D perhaps matches TRBD1 (5 bases). CDR3 length: 15 residues. The V gene's germline CDR1 is MNHEY and CDR2 SVGAGI. V dropped 2 bases and J dropped 4 bases, with 12 bases sitting between them.